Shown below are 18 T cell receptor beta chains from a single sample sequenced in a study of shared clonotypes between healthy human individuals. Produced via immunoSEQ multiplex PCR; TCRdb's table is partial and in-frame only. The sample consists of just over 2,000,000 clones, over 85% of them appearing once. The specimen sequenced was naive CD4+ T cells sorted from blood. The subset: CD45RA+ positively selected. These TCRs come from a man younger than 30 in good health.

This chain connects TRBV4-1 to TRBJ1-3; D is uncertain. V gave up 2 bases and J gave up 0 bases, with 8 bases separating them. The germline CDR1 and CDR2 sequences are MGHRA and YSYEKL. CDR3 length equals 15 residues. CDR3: CASSQSASSGNTIYF. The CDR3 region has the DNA TGCGCCAGCAGCCAATCGGCTTCCTCTGGAAACACCATATATTTT.

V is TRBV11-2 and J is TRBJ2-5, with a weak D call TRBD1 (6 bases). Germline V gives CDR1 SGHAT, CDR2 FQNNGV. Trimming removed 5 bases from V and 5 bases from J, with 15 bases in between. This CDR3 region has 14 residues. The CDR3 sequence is CASSPTGNQETQYF. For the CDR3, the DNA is TGTGCCAGCAGCCCCACAGGGAATCAGGAGACCCAGTACTTC.

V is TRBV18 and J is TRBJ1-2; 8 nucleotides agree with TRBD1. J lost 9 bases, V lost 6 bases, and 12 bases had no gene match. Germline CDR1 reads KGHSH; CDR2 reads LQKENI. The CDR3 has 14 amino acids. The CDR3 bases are TGTGCCAGCTCGTACGCCGACAGGGGCGTCCGCTACACCTTC. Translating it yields CASSYADRGVRYTF.

The CDR3 DNA follows: TGCGCCAGCAGCTGGAGCACAGATACGCAGTATTTT. It encodes CASSWSTDTQYF. The genes are TRBV5-1 and TRBJ2-3; D is undetermined. The CDR3 contains 12 residues. Per germline, CDR1 SGHRS and CDR2 YFSETQ. Trimming left V 3 bases short and J 0 bases short, with 2 bases between. Looking up the rest from reference TRBV5-1 and TRBJ2-3 gives the full variable domain: KAGVTQTPRYLIKTRGQQVTLSCSPISGHRSVSWYQQTPGQGLQFLFEYFSETQRNKGNFPGRFSGRQFSNSRSEMNVSTLELGDSALYLCASSWSTDTQYFGPGTRLTVL.

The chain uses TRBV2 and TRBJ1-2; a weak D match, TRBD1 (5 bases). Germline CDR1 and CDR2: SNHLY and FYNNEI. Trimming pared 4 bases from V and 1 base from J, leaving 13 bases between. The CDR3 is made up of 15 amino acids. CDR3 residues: CASSGLGGINYGYTF. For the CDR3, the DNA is TGTGCCAGCAGTGGCTTGGGGGGGATTAACTATGGCTACACCTTC. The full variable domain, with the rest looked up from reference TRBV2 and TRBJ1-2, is EPEVTQTPSHQVTQMGQEVILRCVPISNHLYFYWYRQILGQKVEFLVSFYNNEISEKSEIFDDQFSVERPDGSNFTLKIRSTKLEDSAMYFCASSGLGGINYGYTFGSGTRLTVV.

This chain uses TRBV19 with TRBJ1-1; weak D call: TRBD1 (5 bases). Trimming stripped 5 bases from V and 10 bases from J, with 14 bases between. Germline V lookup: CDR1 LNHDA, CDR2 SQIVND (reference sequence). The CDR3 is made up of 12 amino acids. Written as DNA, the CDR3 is TGTGCCAGTAGTCCCATTGGGGCGGGAGCTTTCTTT. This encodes CASSPIGAGAFF. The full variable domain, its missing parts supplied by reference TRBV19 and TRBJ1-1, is DGGITQSPKYLFRKEGQNVTLSCEQNLNHDAMYWYRQDPGQGLRLIYYSQIVNDFQKGDIAEGYSVSREKKESFPLTVTSAQKNPTAFYLCASSPIGAGAFFGQGTRLTVV.

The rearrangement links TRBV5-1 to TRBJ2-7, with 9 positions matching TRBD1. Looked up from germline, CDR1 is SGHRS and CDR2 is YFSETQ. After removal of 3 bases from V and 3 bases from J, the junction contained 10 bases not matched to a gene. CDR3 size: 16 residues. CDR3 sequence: CASSSGRGQGIYEQYF. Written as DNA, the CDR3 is TGCGCCAGCAGCTCGGGGAGGGGACAGGGTATCTACGAGCAGTACTTC.

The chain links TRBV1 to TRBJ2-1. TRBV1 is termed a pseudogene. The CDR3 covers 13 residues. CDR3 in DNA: TGCACCAGCAGCCAATCCTATGGGAATCGACAGTTCTTC. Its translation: CTSSQSYGNRQFF.

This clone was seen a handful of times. CDR3 DNA sequence: TGCGCCAGCAGCCATGCGACAGCTCTTTCACCCCTCCACTTT. This encodes CASSHATALSPLHF. The chain is built from TRBV4-1 and TRBJ1-6, with D possibly TRBD1 on 5 matching bases. Trimming left V 3 bases short and J 9 bases short, with 12 bases between. The CDR3 contains 14 residues. The germline gives CDR1 MGHRA, CDR2 YSYEKL.

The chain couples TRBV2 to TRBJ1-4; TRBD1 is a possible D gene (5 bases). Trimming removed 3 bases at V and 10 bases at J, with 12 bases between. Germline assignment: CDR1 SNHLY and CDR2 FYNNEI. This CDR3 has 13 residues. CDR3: CASSEGQLGKLFF. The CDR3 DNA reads TGTGCCAGCAGTGAGGGGCAGCTGGGAAAACTGTTTTTT.

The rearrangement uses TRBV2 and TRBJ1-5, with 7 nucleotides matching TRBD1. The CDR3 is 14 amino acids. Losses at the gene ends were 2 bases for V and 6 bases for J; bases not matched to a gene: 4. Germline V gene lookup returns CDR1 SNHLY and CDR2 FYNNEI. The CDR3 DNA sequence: TGTGCCAGCAGTGAAACAGGGGATCCTCAGCCCCAGCATTTT. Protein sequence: CASSETGDPQPQHF.

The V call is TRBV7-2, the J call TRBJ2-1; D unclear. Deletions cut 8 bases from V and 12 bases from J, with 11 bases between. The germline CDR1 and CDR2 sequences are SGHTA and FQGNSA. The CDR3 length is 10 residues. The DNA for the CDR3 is TGTGCCAGCGGAGTGATGGGGCAGTTCTTC. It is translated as CASGVMGQFF. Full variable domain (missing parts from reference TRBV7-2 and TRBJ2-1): GAGVSQSPSNKVTEKGKDVELRCDPISGHTALYWYRQSLGQGLEFLIYFQGNSAPDKSGLPSDRFSAERTGGSVSTLTIQRTQQEDSAVYLCASGVMGQFFGPGTRLTVL.

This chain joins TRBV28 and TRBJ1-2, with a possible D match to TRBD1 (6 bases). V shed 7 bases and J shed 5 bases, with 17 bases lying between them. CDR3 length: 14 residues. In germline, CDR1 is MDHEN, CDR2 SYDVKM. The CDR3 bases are TGTGCCAGCACATGGGGACAACCGGGGTATGGCTACACCTTC. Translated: CASTWGQPGYGYTF.

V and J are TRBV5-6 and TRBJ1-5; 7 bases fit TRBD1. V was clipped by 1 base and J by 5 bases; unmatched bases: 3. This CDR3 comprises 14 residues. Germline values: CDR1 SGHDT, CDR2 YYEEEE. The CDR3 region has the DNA TGTGCCAGCAGCTTGAACAGGGGAGATCAGCCCCAGCATTTT. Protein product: CASSLNRGDQPQHF.

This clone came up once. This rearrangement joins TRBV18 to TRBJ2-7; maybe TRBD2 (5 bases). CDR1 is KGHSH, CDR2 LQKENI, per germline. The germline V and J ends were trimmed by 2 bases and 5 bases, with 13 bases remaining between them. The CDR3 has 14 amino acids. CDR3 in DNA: TGTGCCAGCTCACCAATCGAGGGTCAGAACGAGCAGTACTTC. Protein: CASSPIEGQNEQYF.

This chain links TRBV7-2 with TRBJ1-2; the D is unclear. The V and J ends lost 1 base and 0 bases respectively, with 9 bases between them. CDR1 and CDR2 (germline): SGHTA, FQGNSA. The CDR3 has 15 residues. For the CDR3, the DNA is TGTGCCAGCAGCTTAGGCGCAGCAGCTAACTATGGCTACACCTTC. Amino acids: CASSLGAAANYGYTF.

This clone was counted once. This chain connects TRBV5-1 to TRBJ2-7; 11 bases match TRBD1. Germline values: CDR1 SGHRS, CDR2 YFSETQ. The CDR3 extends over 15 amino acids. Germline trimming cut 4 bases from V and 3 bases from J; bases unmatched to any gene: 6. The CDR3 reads CASSPFGTGGYEQYF. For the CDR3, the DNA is TGCGCCAGCAGCCCGTTCGGGACAGGGGGCTACGAGCAGTACTTC.

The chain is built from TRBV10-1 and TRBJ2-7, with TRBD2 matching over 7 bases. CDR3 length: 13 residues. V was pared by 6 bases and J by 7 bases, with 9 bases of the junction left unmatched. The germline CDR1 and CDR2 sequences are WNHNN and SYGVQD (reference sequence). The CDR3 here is CASRSGLLGEQYF. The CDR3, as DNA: TGCGCCAGCAGATCGGGACTATTGGGGGAGCAGTACTTC.